The rows below give T cell receptor beta chains drawn from one sample of a study of early T cells in non-severe SARS-CoV-2 infection. TCRdb re-called the 5' RACE reads with MiXCR, one entry per CDR3 protein. The top ten hold 3% to 3.5% of the sample, which has 80,000 or so distinct CDR3 sequences, 11% to 15% seen once. The sample was whole blood. The receptors here all came from an adult who was a healthcare worker with PCR-confirmed SARS-CoV-2 infection or an uninfected control (not recorded which). Both conserved end residues are part of each CDR3. D genes are given only for firm matches. Clone sizes are given selectively: once, few, many, or a class where the clone is expanded.

size,J,V,D,DNA,CDR3
many,TRBJ2-2,TRBV19,TRBD2,TGTGCCAGTACTAGCGGGACACACAACACCGGGGAGCTGTTTTTT,CASTSGTHNTGELFF
many,TRBJ2-1,TRBV7-3,NA,TGTGCCAGCAGCTTAAATCCTCAGCCCTACAATGAGCAGTTCTTC,CASSLNPQPYNEQFF
NA,TRBJ2-5,TRBV7-9,NA,TGTGCCAGCAGCTCCCAAGTTGCAGAGACCCAGTACTTC,CASSSQVAETQYF
few,TRBJ2-7,TRBV4-1,TRBD2,TGCGCCAGCAGCCAGACCTCTAGCGGGGGTGCCTACGAGCAGTACTTC,CASSQTSSGGAYEQYF
few,TRBJ2-3,TRBV11-2,NA,TGTGCCAGCAGCTTCCCCCGGCCTAGGACAGATACGCAGTATTTT,CASSFPRPRTDTQYF
few,TRBJ2-7,TRBV9,NA,TGTGCCAGCAGCGTAGCAGTTTCCCAGGGTGAGCAGTACTTC,CASSVAVSQGEQYF
NA,TRBJ2-3,TRBV10-3,NA,TGTGCCACCCGAGTCGGGGGTACCACAGATACGCAGTATTTT,CATRVGGTTDTQYF
many,TRBJ1-1,TRBV7-9,NA,TGTGCCAGCAGCTCCGGAGTCCCCGAAGCTTTCTTT,CASSSGVPEAFF
NA,TRBJ1-4,TRBV7-9,NA,TGTGCCAGCAGCCCGCGGGGTACCAACATGGAGGGAGCTAATGAAAAACTGTTTTTT,CASSPRGTNMEGANEKLFF
NA,TRBJ1-1,TRBV12-3/TRBV12-4,NA,TGTGCCAGCAGTTTTTCTACAGGGCCGGTGAACACTGAAGCTTTCTTT,CASSFSTGPVNTEAFF